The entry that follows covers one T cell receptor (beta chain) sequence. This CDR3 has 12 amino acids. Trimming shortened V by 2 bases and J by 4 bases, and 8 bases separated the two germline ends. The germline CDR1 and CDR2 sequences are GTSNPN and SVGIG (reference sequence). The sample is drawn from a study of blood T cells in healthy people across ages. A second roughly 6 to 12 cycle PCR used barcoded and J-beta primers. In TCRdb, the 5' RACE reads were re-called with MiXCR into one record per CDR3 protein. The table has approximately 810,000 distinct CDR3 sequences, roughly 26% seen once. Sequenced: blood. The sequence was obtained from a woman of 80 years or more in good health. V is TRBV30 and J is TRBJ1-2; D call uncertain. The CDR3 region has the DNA TGTGCCTGGAGTTCCGGGATCTATGGCTACACCTTC. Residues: CAWSSGIYGYTF.